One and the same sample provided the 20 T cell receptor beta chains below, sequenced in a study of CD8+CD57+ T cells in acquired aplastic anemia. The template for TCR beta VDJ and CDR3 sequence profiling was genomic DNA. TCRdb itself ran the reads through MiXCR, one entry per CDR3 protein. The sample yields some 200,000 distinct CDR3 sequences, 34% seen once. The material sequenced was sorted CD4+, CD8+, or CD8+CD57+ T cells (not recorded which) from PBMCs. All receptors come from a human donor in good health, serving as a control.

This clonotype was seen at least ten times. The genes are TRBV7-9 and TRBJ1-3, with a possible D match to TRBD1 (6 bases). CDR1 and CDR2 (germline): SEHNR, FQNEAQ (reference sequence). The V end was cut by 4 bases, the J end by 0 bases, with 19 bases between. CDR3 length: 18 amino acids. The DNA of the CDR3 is TGTGCCAGCAGCTACAGTACCGGACAGATAAGCTCTGGAAACACCATATATTTT. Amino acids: CASSYSTGQISSGNTIYF. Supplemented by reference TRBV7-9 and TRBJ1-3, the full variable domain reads DTGVSQNPRHKITKRGQNVTFRCDPISEHNRLYWYRQTLGQGPEFLTYFQNEAQLEKSRLLSDRFSAERPKGSFSTLEIQRTEQGDSAMYLCASSYSTGQISSGNTIYFGEGSWLTVV.

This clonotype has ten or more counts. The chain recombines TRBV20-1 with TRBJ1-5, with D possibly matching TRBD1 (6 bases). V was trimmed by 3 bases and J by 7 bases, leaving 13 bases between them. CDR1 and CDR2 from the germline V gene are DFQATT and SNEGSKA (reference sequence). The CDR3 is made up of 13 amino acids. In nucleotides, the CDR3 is TGCAGTGCTAGCCGGGGGGCTGACCAGCCCCAGCATTTT. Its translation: CSASRGADQPQHF.

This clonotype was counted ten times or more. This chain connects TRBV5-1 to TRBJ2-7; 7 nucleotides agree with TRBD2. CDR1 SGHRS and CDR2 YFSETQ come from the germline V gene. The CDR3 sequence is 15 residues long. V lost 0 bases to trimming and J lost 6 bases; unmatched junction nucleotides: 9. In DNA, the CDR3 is TGCGCCAGCAGCTTGGGGGGGGGAGAGTTGGCCGAGCAGTACTTC. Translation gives CASSLGGGELAEQYF.

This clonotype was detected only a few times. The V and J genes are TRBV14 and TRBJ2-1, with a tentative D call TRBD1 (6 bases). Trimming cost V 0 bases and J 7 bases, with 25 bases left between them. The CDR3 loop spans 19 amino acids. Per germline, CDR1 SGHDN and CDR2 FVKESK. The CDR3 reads CASSQELTLWDTEVNEQFF. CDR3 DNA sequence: TGTGCCAGCAGCCAAGAGTTGACGTTGTGGGACACGGAAGTAAATGAGCAGTTCTTC. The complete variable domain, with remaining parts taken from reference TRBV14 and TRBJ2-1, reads EAGVTQFPSHSVIEKGQTVTLRCDPISGHDNLYWYRRVMGKEIKFLLHFVKESKQDESGMPNNRFLAERTGGTYSTLKVQPAELEDSGVYFCASSQELTLWDTEVNEQFFGPGTRLTVL.

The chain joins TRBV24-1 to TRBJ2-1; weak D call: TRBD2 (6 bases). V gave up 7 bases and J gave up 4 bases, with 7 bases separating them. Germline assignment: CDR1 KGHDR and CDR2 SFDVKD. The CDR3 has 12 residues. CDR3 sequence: CATSGTYNEQFF. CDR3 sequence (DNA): TGTGCCACCAGCGGGACTTACAATGAGCAGTTCTTC.

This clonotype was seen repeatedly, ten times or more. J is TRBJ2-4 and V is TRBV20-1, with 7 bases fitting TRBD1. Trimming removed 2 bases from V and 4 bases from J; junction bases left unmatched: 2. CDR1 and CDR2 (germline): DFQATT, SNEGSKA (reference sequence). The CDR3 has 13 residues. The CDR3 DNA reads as TGCAGTGCTAGAAGGACAGGAAAAAACATTCAGTACTTC. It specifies CSARRTGKNIQYF.

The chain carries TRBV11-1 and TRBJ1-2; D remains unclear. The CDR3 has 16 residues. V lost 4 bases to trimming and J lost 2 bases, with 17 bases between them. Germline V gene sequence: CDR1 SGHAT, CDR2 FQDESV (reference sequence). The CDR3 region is CASSSNLATLNYGYTF. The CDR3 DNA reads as TGTGCCAGCAGCTCCAACCTCGCGACACTCAACTATGGCTACACCTTC.

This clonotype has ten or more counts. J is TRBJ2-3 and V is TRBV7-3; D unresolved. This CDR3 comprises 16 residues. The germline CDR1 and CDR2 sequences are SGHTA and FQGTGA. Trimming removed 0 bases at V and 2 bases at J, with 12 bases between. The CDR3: CASSLTSSPPTDTQYF. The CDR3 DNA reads TGTGCCAGCAGCTTAACGTCCAGTCCCCCCACAGATACGCAGTATTTT.

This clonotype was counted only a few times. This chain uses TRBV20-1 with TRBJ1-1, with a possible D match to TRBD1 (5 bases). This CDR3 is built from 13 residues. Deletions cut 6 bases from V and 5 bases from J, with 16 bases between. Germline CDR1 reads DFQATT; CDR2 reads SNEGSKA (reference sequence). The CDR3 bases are TGCAGTGCGACGGGGCGGGGCGGAACTGAAGCTTTCTTT. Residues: CSATGRGGTEAFF.

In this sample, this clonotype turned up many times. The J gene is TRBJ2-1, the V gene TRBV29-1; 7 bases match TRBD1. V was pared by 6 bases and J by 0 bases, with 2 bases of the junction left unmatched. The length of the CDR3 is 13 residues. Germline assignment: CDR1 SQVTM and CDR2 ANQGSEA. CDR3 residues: CSVDRSSYNEQFF. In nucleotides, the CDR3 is TGCAGCGTGGACAGGAGCTCCTACAATGAGCAGTTCTTC.

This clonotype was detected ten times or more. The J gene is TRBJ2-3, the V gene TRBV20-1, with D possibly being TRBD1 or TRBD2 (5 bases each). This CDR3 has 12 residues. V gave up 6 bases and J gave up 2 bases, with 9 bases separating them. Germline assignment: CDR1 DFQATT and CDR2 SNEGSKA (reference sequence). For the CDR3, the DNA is TGCAGTGCCCAGGGAGACACAGATACGCAGTATTTT. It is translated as CSAQGDTDTQYF.

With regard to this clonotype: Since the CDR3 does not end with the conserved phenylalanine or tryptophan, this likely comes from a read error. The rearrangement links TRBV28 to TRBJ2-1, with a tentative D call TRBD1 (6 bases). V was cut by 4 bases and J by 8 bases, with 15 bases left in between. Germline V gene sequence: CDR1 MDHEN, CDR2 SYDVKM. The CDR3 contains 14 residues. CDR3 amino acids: CASSSTGTIDEQFL. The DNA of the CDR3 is TGTGCCAGCAGTTCTACCGGGACAATTGATGAGCAGTTCCTC.

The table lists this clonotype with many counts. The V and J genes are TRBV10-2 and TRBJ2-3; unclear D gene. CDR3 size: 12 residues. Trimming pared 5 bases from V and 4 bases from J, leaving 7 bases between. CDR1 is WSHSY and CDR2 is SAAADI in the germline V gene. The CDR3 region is CASSRAPDTQYF. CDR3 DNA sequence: TGCGCCAGCAGTCGCGCTCCAGATACGCAGTATTTT.

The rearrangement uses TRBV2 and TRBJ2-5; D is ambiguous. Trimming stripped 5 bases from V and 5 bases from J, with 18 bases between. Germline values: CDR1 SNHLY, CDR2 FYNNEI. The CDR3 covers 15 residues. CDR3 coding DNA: TGTGCCAGCAGTTTAGCCGCCCGATCTCTGGAGACCCAGTACTTC. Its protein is CASSLAARSLETQYF.

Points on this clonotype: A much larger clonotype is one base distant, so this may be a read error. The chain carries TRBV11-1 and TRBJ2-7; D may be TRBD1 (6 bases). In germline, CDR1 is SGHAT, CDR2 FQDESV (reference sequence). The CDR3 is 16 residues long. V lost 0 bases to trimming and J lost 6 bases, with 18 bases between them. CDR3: CASSLAGTGFAAEQYF. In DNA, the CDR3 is TGTGCCAGCAGCTTAGCGGGAACAGGGTTTGCCGCCGAGCAGTACTTC.

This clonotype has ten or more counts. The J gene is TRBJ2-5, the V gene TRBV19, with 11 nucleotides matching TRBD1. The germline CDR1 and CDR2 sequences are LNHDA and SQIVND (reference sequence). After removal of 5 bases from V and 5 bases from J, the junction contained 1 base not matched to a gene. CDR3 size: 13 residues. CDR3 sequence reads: CASSWDRGETQYF. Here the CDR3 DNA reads TGTGCCAGTAGTTGGGACAGGGGGGAGACCCAGTACTTC.

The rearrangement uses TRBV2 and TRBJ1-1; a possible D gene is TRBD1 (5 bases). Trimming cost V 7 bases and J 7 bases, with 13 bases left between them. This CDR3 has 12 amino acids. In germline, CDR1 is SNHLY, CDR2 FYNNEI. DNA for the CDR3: TGTGCCAGCACCTTGGAGGGGATTGAAGCTTTCTTT. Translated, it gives CASTLEGIEAFF.

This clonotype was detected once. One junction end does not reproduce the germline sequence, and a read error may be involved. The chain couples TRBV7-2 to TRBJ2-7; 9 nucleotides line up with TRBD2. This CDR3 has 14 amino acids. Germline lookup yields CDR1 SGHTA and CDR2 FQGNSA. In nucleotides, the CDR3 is TGCGCCAGCACCCCCGGCGGGGGGGCCTACGAGCAGTACTTC. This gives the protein CASTPGGGAYEQYF.

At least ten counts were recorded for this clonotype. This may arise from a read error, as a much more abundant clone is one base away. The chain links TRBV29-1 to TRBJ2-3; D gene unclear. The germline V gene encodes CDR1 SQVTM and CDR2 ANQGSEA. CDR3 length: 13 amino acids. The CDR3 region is CGVGRLSTDTQYF. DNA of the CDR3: TGCGGCGTTGGAAGACTCAGCACAGATACGCAGTATTTT.

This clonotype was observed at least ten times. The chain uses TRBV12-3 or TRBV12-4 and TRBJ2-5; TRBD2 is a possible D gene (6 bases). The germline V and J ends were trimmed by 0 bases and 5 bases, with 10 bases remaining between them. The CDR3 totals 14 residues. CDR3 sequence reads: CASSLAGGAETQYF. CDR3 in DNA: TGTGCCAGCAGTTTAGCAGGCGGGGCGGAGACCCAGTACTTC.